The present T cell receptor (beta chain) was sequenced within a study of shared clonotypes between healthy human individuals. Genomic DNA (from each subset) was split evenly across several immunoSEQ plates. Assay used: immunoSEQ multiplex PCR; TCRdb lists only in-frame clones, some missing. Here the sample spans 1.5 million to 2.5 million clones, roughly 95% being singletons. Terminally differentiated effector memory CD45RA+ cells were excluded by CCR7 positive selection of CD45RO-negative cells. The source of this sequence is a man aged 18-30 years in good health. Source material: naive CD8+ T cells sorted from blood.

DNA of the CDR3: TGTGCCAGCAGCCCAACCACTGGACTTCTTTTTGAGCAGTACTTC. Its translation is CASSPTTGLLFEQYF. V usage is TRBV27 and J usage is TRBJ2-7, with D perhaps TRBD2 (5 bases). Germline-derived CDR1 and CDR2 are MNHEY and SMNVEV (reference sequence). V lost 6 bases and J 7 bases, leaving 22 bases between the germline ends. There are 15 residues in the CDR3.